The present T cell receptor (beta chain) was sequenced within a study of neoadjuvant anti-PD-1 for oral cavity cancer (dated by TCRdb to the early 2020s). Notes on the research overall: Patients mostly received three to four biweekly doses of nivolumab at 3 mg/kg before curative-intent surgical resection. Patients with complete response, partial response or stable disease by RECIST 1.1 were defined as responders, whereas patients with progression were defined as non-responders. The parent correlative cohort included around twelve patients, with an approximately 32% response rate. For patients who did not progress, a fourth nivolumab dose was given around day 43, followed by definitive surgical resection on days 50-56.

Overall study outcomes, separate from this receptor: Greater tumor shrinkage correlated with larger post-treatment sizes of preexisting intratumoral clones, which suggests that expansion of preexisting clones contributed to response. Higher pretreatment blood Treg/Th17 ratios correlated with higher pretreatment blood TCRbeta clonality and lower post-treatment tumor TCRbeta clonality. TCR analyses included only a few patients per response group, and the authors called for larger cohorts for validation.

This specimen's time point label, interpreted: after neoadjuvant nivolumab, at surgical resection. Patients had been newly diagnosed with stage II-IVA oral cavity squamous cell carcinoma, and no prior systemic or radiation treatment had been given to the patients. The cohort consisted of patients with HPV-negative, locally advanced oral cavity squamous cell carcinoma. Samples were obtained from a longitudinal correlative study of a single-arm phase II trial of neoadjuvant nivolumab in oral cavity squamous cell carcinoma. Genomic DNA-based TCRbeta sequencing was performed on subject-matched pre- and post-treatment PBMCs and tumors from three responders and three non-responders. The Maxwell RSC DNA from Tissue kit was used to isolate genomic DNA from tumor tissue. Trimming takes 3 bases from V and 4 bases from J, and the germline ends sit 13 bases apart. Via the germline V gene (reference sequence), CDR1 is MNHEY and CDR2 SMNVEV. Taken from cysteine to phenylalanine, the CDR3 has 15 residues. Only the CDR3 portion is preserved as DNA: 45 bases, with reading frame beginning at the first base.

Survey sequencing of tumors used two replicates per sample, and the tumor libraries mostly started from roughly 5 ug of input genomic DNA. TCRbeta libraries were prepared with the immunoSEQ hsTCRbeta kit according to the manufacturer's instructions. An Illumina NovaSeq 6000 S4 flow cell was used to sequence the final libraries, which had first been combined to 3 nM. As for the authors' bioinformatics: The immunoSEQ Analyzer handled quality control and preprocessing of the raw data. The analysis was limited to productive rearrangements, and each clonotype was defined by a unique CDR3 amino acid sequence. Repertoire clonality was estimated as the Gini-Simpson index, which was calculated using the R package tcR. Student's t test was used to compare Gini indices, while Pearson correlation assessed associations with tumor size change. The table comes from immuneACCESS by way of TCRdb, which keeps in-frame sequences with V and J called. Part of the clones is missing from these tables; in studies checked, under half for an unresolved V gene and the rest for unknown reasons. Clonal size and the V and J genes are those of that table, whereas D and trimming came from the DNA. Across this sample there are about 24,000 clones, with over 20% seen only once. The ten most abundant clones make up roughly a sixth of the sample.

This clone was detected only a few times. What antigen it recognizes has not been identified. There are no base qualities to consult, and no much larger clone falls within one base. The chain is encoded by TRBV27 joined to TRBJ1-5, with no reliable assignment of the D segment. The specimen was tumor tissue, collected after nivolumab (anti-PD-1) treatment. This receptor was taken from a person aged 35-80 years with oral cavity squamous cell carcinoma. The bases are TGTGCCAGCAGTTTTAGGCCCATCGGAAATCAGCCCCAGCATTTT. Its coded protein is CASSFRPIGNQPQHF.